This paragraph covers one T cell receptor (beta chain) sequence. The sample originates from a study of blood T cell repertoires in COVID-19. Measured with immunoSEQ multiplex PCR; TCRdb has only the in-frame clones, and not every one. Of 100,000 to 150,000 clones listed, roughly 88% are singletons. This TCR came from a man over 45 with acute or convalescent COVID-19. Input material: peripheral blood.

CDR3 sequence (DNA): TGTGCCAGCAGCCACAGTTGGGGACAGGATCCTGGCTACACCTTC. It specifies CASSHSWGQDPGYTF. The gene calls are TRBV3-1 (or the pseudogene TRBV3-2) and TRBJ1-2; 8 bases map to TRBD1. This CDR3 contains 15 residues. Trimming at V came to 3 bases and at J to 7 bases, leaving 10 bases not matched to a gene. Looked up from germline, CDR1 is LGHDT and CDR2 is YNNKEL (reference sequence).